Below, 17 T cell receptor beta chains from the same sample are listed, as sequenced in a study of T cell responses to AZD1222 COVID-19 vaccine. Clones were sequenced by immunoSEQ multiplex PCR, and TCRdb holds only the in-frame ones, with some missing. Here the sample spans more than 95,000 clones, about nine tenths being singletons. Source: peripheral blood, taken on day 0 of AZD1222 vaccination. These receptors came from an adult in good health.

Worth noting for this clone: An end of the junction differs from the germline gene, which may be a read error. The CDR3 sequence is CASMMGLAGTDTQYF. The DNA of the CDR3 is TGTGCCAGCATGATGGGACTAGCGGGCACGGATACGCAGTATTTT. The V gene is TRBV2, the J gene TRBJ2-3; 12 bases are a match to TRBD2. In germline, CDR1 is SNHLY, CDR2 FYNNEI. This CDR3 comprises 15 residues.

The chain has TRBV5-1 and TRBJ2-2, with TRBD1 matching 7 bases. The CDR3 has 15 amino acids. Germline V gives CDR1 SGHRS, CDR2 YFSETQ. J lost 3 bases, V lost 4 bases, and 6 bases had no gene match. CDR3 sequence reads: CASSPTGTDTGELFF. DNA for the CDR3: TGCGCCAGCAGCCCTACCGGGACAGACACCGGGGAGCTGTTTTTT.

The J gene is TRBJ2-3, the V gene TRBV3-1 (or the pseudogene TRBV3-2), with 11 bases identical to TRBD2. Germline assignment: CDR1 LGHDT and CDR2 YNNKEL (reference sequence). V gave up 6 bases and J gave up 0 bases; unmatched junction bases: 11. The CDR3 consists of 18 residues. The CDR3 nucleotides read TGTGCCAGCAGTCCCTTTCGACCTAGCGGGGGGAGCACAGATACGCAGTATTTT. This gives the protein CASSPFRPSGGSTDTQYF.

The chain joins TRBV11-2 to TRBJ1-4; D not resolved. Trimming pared 5 bases from V and 5 bases from J, leaving 15 bases between. Germline V gene data show CDR1 as SGHAT and CDR2 as FQNNGV. The CDR3 is made up of 15 amino acids. CDR3 DNA: TGTGCCAGCAGCGCGTTCGACAACCAAAATGAAAAACTGTTTTTT. It translates to CASSAFDNQNEKLFF. The variable domain in full, completed from reference TRBV11-2 and TRBJ1-4, reads EAGVAQSPRYKIIEKRQSVAFWCNPISGHATLYWYQQILGQGPKLLIQFQNNGVVDDSQLPKDRFSAERLKGVDSTLKIQPAKLEDSAVYLCASSAFDNQNEKLFFGSGTQLSVL.

The chain carries TRBV18 and TRBJ2-7; D possibly corresponds to TRBD1 (6 bases). Germline loops: CDR1 KGHSH, CDR2 LQKENI. With 3 bases removed from V and 1 base from J, the gap between germline ends came to 13 bases. This CDR3 is built from 15 residues. The CDR3 nucleotides read TGTGCCAGCTCACCGCTTCCAGGGGATTCCTACGAGCAGTACTTC. It encodes CASSPLPGDSYEQYF.

The chain couples TRBV5-6 to TRBJ2-1, with D possibly being TRBD2 (5 bases). The CDR3 loop spans 15 amino acids. CDR1 and CDR2 (germline): SGHDT, YYEEEE. Trimming took off 6 bases at V and 0 bases at J, with 13 bases between the two ends. CDR3 residues: CASKWRATSYNEQFF. In DNA form, the CDR3 reads TGTGCCAGCAAGTGGCGGGCCACCTCCTACAATGAGCAGTTCTTC. The full variable domain, completed using reference TRBV5-6 and TRBJ2-1, is DAGVTQSPTHLIKTRGQQVTLRCSPKSGHDTVSWYQQALGQGPQFIFQYYEEEERQRGNFPDRFSGHQFPNYSSELNVNALLLGDSALYLCASKWRATSYNEQFFGPGTRLTVL.

V gene TRBV5-1 combines with J gene TRBJ1-4; no clear D. Germline V lookup: CDR1 SGHRS, CDR2 YFSETQ. V gave up 1 base and J gave up 1 base, with 14 bases separating them. CDR3 length: 17 amino acids. As DNA, the CDR3 is TGCGCCAGCAGCTTGATAGGCTCCCACCGAACTAATGAAAAACTGTTTTTT. It specifies CASSLIGSHRTNEKLFF.

J is TRBJ2-3 and V is TRBV27; D ambiguous. Germline V gene sequence: CDR1 MNHEY, CDR2 SMNVEV (reference sequence). The V gene lost 7 bases and the J gene lost 0 bases, with 8 bases spanning the gap. The length of the CDR3 is 13 residues. The CDR3 region is CASKMVSTDTQYF. DNA for the CDR3: TGTGCCAGCAAAATGGTTAGCACAGATACGCAGTATTTT.

This clone has more than one count but fewer than ten. The gene calls are TRBV7-9 and TRBJ1-1; 7 positions match TRBD1. This CDR3 has 18 amino acids. The V segment lost 0 bases and the J segment 4 bases; nucleotides outside the gene matches: 14. CDR1 is SEHNR and CDR2 is FQNEAQ in the germline V gene (reference sequence). CDR3 sequence: CASSLAITGAPEGTEAFF. The CDR3 bases are TGTGCCAGCAGCTTAGCAATAACAGGGGCCCCAGAAGGCACTGAAGCTTTCTTT.

The J gene is TRBJ1-5, the V gene TRBV6-6; D uncertain. This CDR3 has 12 amino acids. Between the trimmed V and J ends, which lost 6 bases and 6 bases, there was a span of 9 bases. CDR1 MNHNY and CDR2 SVGAGI come from the germline V gene (reference sequence). CDR3 sequence: CASSQTAQPQHF. The DNA of the CDR3 is TGTGCCAGCAGCCAGACGGCTCAGCCCCAGCATTTT.

J is TRBJ1-4 and V is TRBV19; D not certain. The germline V gene has CDR1 LNHDA and CDR2 SQIVND (reference sequence). CDR3 length: 13 amino acids. Trimming took 6 bases from V and 8 from J, leaving 13 bases between them. CDR3 sequence (DNA): TGTGCCAGTAGCCAAAATATGAGGGAAAAACTGTTTTTT. Its protein product is CASSQNMREKLFF.

This clone was observed a single time. The chain carries TRBV29-1 and TRBJ1-1, with D maybe TRBD1 (5 bases). V shed 4 bases and J shed 0 bases, with 9 bases lying between them. The CDR3 is 13 residues long. Germline CDR1 and CDR2: SQVTM and ANQGSEA. The CDR3 is CSVGGQMNTEAFF. The CDR3 region has the DNA TGCAGCGTTGGAGGACAAATGAACACTGAAGCTTTCTTT.

V and J are TRBV10-3 and TRBJ1-2; TRBD1 matches 9 bases. Germline V lookup: CDR1 ENHRY, CDR2 SYGVKD. The CDR3 is 13 amino acids. V lost 6 bases to trimming and J lost 8 bases; unmatched junction nucleotides: 7. CDR3 nucleotide sequence: TGTGCCATCAGACCACAGGGGGCGTACGGCTACACCTTC. Protein: CAIRPQGAYGYTF.

As to this clone: Other nucleotide sequences from this sample produce the same CDR3. The chain employs TRBV7-8 and TRBJ2-5, with TRBD1 as a possible D gene (6 bases). Trimming cost V 3 bases and J 5 bases, with 16 bases left between them. The CDR3 has 15 residues. Germline V gives CDR1 SGHVS, CDR2 FQNEAQ. CDR3 bases: TGTGCCAGCAGCTTGGGTGGGGGCCGGTGGGAGACCCAGTACTTC. Amino acids: CASSLGGGRWETQYF.

The rearrangement links TRBV11-2 to TRBJ2-3; TRBD1 matches 8 bases. Germline CDR1 SGHAT, CDR2 FQNNGV. The CDR3 consists of 16 residues. V shed 6 bases, J shed 1 base, and the junction held 9 bases outside the gene matches. CDR3 residues: CASSRPTGGRTDTQYF. Written as DNA, the CDR3 is TGTGCCAGCAGTCGACCCACAGGGGGACGCACAGATACGCAGTATTTT.

The chain carries TRBV5-4 and TRBJ2-3, with D hard to call. Trimming pared 0 bases from V and 4 bases from J, leaving 6 bases between. The CDR3 spans 13 residues. The germline CDR1 and CDR2 sequences are SGHNT and YYREEE (reference sequence). This CDR3 reads CASSLAQPDTQYF. CDR3 sequence (DNA): TGTGCCAGCAGCTTGGCCCAGCCAGATACGCAGTATTTT.

This CDR3 reads CASSRDLYEEQYF. The CDR3 DNA is TGTGCCAGCAGCCGGGACCTCTACGAAGAGCAGTACTTC. J is TRBJ2-7 and V is TRBV7-3; D tentatively fits TRBD1 or TRBD2 (5 bases each). The CDR3 covers 13 residues. Germline V gene sequence: CDR1 SGHTA, CDR2 FQGTGA. Between the trimmed V and J ends, which lost 5 bases and 7 bases, there was a span of 15 bases. The whole variable domain, remainder taken from reference TRBV7-3 and TRBJ2-7, is GAGVSQTPSNKVTEKGKYVELRCDPISGHTALYWYRQSLGQGPEFLIYFQGTGAADDSGLPNDRFFAVRPEGSVSTLKIQRTERGDSAVYLCASSRDLYEEQYFGPGTRLTVT.